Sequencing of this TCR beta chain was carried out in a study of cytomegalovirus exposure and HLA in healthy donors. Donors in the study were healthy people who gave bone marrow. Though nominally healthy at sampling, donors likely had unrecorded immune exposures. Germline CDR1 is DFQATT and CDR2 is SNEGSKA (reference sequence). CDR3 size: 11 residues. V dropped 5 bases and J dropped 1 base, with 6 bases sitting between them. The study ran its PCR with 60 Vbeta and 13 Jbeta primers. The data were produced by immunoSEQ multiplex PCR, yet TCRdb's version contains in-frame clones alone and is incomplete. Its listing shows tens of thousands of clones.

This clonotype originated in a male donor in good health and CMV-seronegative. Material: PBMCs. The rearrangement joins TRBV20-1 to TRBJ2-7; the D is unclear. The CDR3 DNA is TGCAGTGCTCCATTTTCCTACGAGCAGTACTTC. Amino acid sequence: CSAPFSYEQYF.